What follows are 23 T cell receptor beta chains derived from one specimen sequenced in a study of blood T cell repertoires in COVID-19. The assay was immunoSEQ multiplex PCR, and TCRdb's table has in-frame clones only and misses some. The repertoire holds about 170,000 clones, with 80% to 90% as singletons. Input material: peripheral blood. These TCRs come from a man between 18 and 29 years old with active or convalescent COVID-19.

This clone was seen a few times. CDR3 DNA: TGTGCCAGCAGTTTTAGCTACGAGCAGTACTTC. This gives the protein CASSFSYEQYF. V is TRBV6-2 or TRBV6-3 and J is TRBJ2-7; no clear D. The CDR3 runs 11 residues. Trimming pared 4 bases from V and 3 bases from J, leaving 4 bases between. CDR1 is MNHEY and CDR2 is SVGEGT in the germline V gene.

V is TRBV2 and J is TRBJ1-5; tentative D call: TRBD1 (5 bases). The CDR3 covers 14 residues. From germline, CDR1 is SNHLY and CDR2 FYNNEI. Trimming pared 5 bases from V and 4 bases from J, leaving 12 bases between. The CDR3: CASSWGSGNQPQHF. CDR3 nucleotide sequence: TGTGCCAGCAGTTGGGGCAGCGGGAATCAGCCCCAGCATTTT. The variable domain in full, completed from reference TRBV2 and TRBJ1-5, reads EPEVTQTPSHQVTQMGQEVILRCVPISNHLYFYWYRQILGQKVEFLVSFYNNEISEKSEIFDDQFSVERPDGSNFTLKIRSTKLEDSAMYFCASSWGSGNQPQHFGDGTRLSIL.

V usage is TRBV5-1 and J usage is TRBJ2-3; possible D gene TRBD2, 6 bases. This CDR3 contains 15 residues. Between the trimmed V and J ends, which lost 2 bases and 6 bases, there was a span of 16 bases. The germline CDR1 and CDR2 sequences are SGHRS and YFSETQ. In nucleotides, the CDR3 is TGCGCCAGCAGCTTATCCCCCCCCAGCGGGGATACGCAGTATTTT. Its protein product is CASSLSPPSGDTQYF. Full variable domain (remainder filled in from reference TRBV5-1 and TRBJ2-3): KAGVTQTPRYLIKTRGQQVTLSCSPISGHRSVSWYQQTPGQGLQFLFEYFSETQRNKGNFPGRFSGRQFSNSRSEMNVSTLELGDSALYLCASSLSPPSGDTQYFGPGTRLTVL.

This clone was seen a handful of times. The chain links TRBV12-3 or TRBV12-4 to TRBJ1-4; no reliable D call. This CDR3 region has 11 residues. Trimming stripped 4 bases from V and 7 bases from J, with 4 bases between. The CDR3 nucleotides are TGTGCCAGCAGTTCCAGTGAAAAACTGTTTTTT. Its protein product is CASSSSEKLFF.

This clone was recorded once. The chain joins TRBV7-8 to TRBJ1-1, with D possibly matching TRBD1 (6 bases). The CDR3 is 15 residues long. Germline CDR1 SGHVS, CDR2 FQNEAQ. Trimming removed 5 bases at V and 0 bases at J, with 13 bases between. The chain's CDR3 is CASSVTGPLNTEAFF. The CDR3 DNA follows: TGTGCCAGCAGCGTGACAGGCCCTTTGAACACTGAAGCTTTCTTT. Combining the CDR3 with reference TRBV7-8 and TRBJ1-1 gives the whole variable domain GAGVSQSPRYKVAKRGQDVALRCDPISGHVSLFWYQQALGQGPEFLTYFQNEAQLDKSGLPSDRFFAERPEGSVSTLKIQRTQQEDSAVYLCASSVTGPLNTEAFFGQGTRLTVV.

The chain links TRBV12-3 or TRBV12-4 to TRBJ2-7, with D tentatively TRBD2 (5 bases). This CDR3 is built from 12 residues. V was pared by 3 bases and J by 7 bases, with 10 bases between. CDR3 nucleotide sequence: TGTGCCAGCAGTTTTTTTCCGGGGGAGCAGTACTTC. Its translation is CASSFFPGEQYF.

The CDR3 here is CASSTSGSSYNEQFF. DNA of the CDR3: TGTGCCAGCAGCACTAGCGGAAGCTCCTACAATGAGCAGTTCTTC. The chain combines TRBV6-5 with TRBJ2-1, with 8 bases identical to TRBD2. V gave up 6 bases and J gave up 0 bases; unmatched junction bases: 4. This CDR3 comprises 15 residues. CDR1 MNHEY and CDR2 SVGAGI come from the germline V gene.

This clone has just one count. The rearrangement links TRBV2 to TRBJ2-4, with 7 nucleotides matching TRBD2. Germline CDR1 reads SNHLY; CDR2 reads FYNNEI. Losses at the gene ends were 6 bases for V and 1 base for J; bases not matched to a gene: 6. CDR3 length: 15 residues. As DNA, the CDR3 is TGTGCCAGCAGCTTTGGGGAGGGGGCCAAAAACATTCAGTACTTC. It translates to CASSFGEGAKNIQYF.

The genes are TRBV5-1 and TRBJ1-1, with D possibly being TRBD1 (6 bases). The CDR3 totals 15 residues. Deletions cut 0 bases from V and 4 bases from J, with 13 bases between. In germline, CDR1 is SGHRS, CDR2 YFSETQ. DNA for the CDR3: TGCGCCAGCAGCTTGGCCTTCCAGGGGATCACTGAAGCTTTCTTT. This translates into CASSLAFQGITEAFF.

V gene TRBV9 combines with J gene TRBJ1-1; 8 nucleotides align to TRBD1. Germline assignment: CDR1 SGDLS and CDR2 YYNGEE. Trimming cost V 3 bases and J 4 bases; bases outside gene matches: 8. The CDR3 is made up of 15 amino acids. The DNA for the CDR3 is TGTGCCAGCAGCGGAGCGGGACAGGTAAGCACTGAAGCTTTCTTT. Amino acid sequence: CASSGAGQVSTEAFF.

The chain carries TRBV28 and TRBJ1-4; 9 positions match TRBD1. This CDR3 has 14 amino acids. CDR1 is MDHEN and CDR2 is SYDVKM in the germline V gene. V was pared by 6 bases and J by 8 bases, with 7 bases of the junction left unmatched. CDR3 DNA sequence: TGTGCCAGCAGACCCGGGACAGGGCACGAAAAACTGTTTTTT. Its protein product is CASRPGTGHEKLFF. The full variable domain, rest sourced from reference TRBV28 and TRBJ1-4, is DVKVTQSSRYLVKRTGEKVFLECVQDMDHENMFWYRQDPGLGLRLIYFSYDVKMKEKGDIPEGYSVSREKKERFSLILESASTNQTSMYLCASRPGTGHEKLFFGSGTQLSVL.

This clone showed up just once. The V and J genes are TRBV29-1 and TRBJ1-1, with TRBD1 as a possible D gene (6 bases). Germline values: CDR1 SQVTM, CDR2 ANQGSEA. CDR3 length equals 12 residues. Trimming pared 7 bases from V and 10 bases from J, leaving 19 bases between. The CDR3 region has the DNA TGCAGCGGCTTGGCAGGGGTTAGTACAGCTTTCTTT. It translates to CSGLAGVSTAFF.

The chain carries TRBV6-5 and TRBJ1-2; TRBD1 aligns across 7 bases. J lost 5 bases, V lost 7 bases, and 7 bases had no gene match. Germline assignment: CDR1 MNHEY and CDR2 SVGAGI. The CDR3 loop spans 13 amino acids. In nucleotides, the CDR3 is TGTGCCAGCACCGGGGACAGCGGATATGGCTACACCTTC. Protein sequence: CASTGDSGYGYTF.

This chain links TRBV24-1 with TRBJ2-2; D is ambiguous. The CDR3 runs to 13 residues. Trimming took 5 bases from V and 4 from J, leaving 7 bases between them. Germline CDR1 is KGHDR and CDR2 is SFDVKD. DNA for the CDR3: TGTGCCACCAGTGTCGGGTTCACCGGGGAGCTGTTTTTT. Protein: CATSVGFTGELFF.

The V and J genes are TRBV10-3 and TRBJ2-1; TRBD1 is a possible D gene (5 bases). The V and J ends lost 0 bases and 1 base respectively, with 7 bases between them. Germline loops: CDR1 ENHRY, CDR2 SYGVKD. The CDR3 is 15 amino acids. CDR3 coding DNA: TGTGCCATCAGTGAGTCGGCAGGGTCCTACAATGAGCAGTTCTTC. It specifies CAISESAGSYNEQFF.

The gene calls are TRBV6-6 and TRBJ1-5; TRBD1 matches at 9 bases. The ends lost 6 bases at V and 7 bases at J; junction bases unmatched: 4. Germline CDR1 is MNHNY and CDR2 is SVGAGI (reference sequence). CDR3 length: 13 amino acids. The CDR3 DNA is TGTGCCAGCAGCCTCGACAGGGGGCAGCCCCAGCATTTT. It yields the protein CASSLDRGQPQHF.

CDR3 sequence: CASSLSSNQPQHF. CDR3 nucleotide sequence: TGTGCCAGCAGTTTATCCTCCAATCAGCCCCAGCATTTT. V usage is TRBV27 and J usage is TRBJ1-5; D remains unclear. The CDR3 is 13 residues long. Germline V lookup: CDR1 MNHEY, CDR2 SMNVEV (reference sequence). Deletions cut 0 bases from V and 3 bases from J, with 3 bases between.

V is TRBV7-8 and J is TRBJ2-7; 12 bases line up with TRBD2. With V trimmed by 1 base and J by 7 bases, 14 bases remained unmatched. The CDR3 extends over 18 amino acids. The germline CDR1 and CDR2 sequences are SGHVS and FQNEAQ. CDR3 nucleotide sequence: TGTGCCAGCAGCTTAGGGGCTAGCGGGAGGGCTGTATCGTGGGAGCAGTACTTC. This encodes CASSLGASGRAVSWEQYF.

The V and J genes are TRBV18 and TRBJ2-7; 8 bases map to TRBD2. CDR1 KGHSH and CDR2 LQKENI come from the germline V gene. J was trimmed by 0 bases and V by 5 bases; bases with no gene match: 6. CDR3 size: 15 residues. As DNA, the CDR3 is TGTGCCAGCTCAATACTAGCGGCCAGCTCCTACGAGCAGTACTTC. Translated: CASSILAASSYEQYF.

The CDR3 region is CASSQDLQRLYNEQFF. CDR3 bases: TGCGCCAGCAGCCAAGATCTCCAGCGGCTCTACAATGAGCAGTTCTTC. The chain links TRBV4-3 to TRBJ2-1; D might be TRBD2 (5 bases). V was trimmed by 0 bases and J by 3 bases, leaving 12 bases between them. Germline V gene data show CDR1 as LGHNA and CDR2 as YSLEER. The CDR3 is made up of 16 amino acids.

The rearrangement joins TRBV4-1 to TRBJ2-2; D not resolved. Trimming left V 4 bases short and J 8 bases short, with 5 bases between. The CDR3 extends over 11 amino acids. Germline CDR1 reads MGHRA; CDR2 reads YSYEKL. The CDR3: CASSLQGELFF. CDR3 nucleotides: TGCGCCAGCAGCCTGCAGGGGGAGCTGTTTTTT.

The chain links TRBV13 to TRBJ1-1, with D hard to call. Between the trimmed V and J ends, which lost 0 bases and 1 base, there was a span of 6 bases. Germline lookup yields CDR1 PRHDT and CDR2 FYEKMQ (reference sequence). This CDR3 spans 14 amino acids. The CDR3 spells CASSLGAPNTEAFF. CDR3 coding DNA: TGTGCCAGCAGCTTAGGGGCACCGAACACTGAAGCTTTCTTT.

The count of this clone is one. J is TRBJ2-7 and V is TRBV7-2, with D perhaps TRBD1 (5 bases). Trimming pared 7 bases from V and 3 bases from J, leaving 13 bases between. This CDR3 is 13 amino acids long. Germline values: CDR1 SGHTA, CDR2 FQGNSA. In DNA form, the CDR3 reads TGTGCCAGCACCATTCAGGGAAACTACGAGCAGTACTTC. Translated: CASTIQGNYEQYF.